These 32 T cell receptor beta chains came from one sample sequenced in a study of PD-1 blockade in classical Hodgkin lymphoma. The table came from immunoSEQ multiplex PCR; TCRdb's copy has only in-frame clones and leaves some out. The top ten clones hold more than 12% of a sample with 40,000 to 60,000 clones, around 73% of them seen once. Patients all relapsed after autologous stem cell transplantation, and there was variation in brentuximab vedotin exposure. The sample here was peripheral blood mononuclear cells (PBMCs), taken before the second cycle of nivolumab. These TCRs come from a human donor with classical Hodgkin lymphoma.

This chain joins TRBV27 and TRBJ2-1, with TRBD1 identical over 11 bases. The CDR3 has 16 amino acids. J lost 9 bases, V lost 6 bases, and 13 bases had no gene match. CDR1 MNHEY and CDR2 SMNVEV come from the germline V gene (reference sequence). The CDR3 coding sequence is TGTGCCAGCAGATTAGGACAGGGGGCTCCGAGGGGTGAGCAGTTCTTC. Translation: CASRLGQGAPRGEQFF.

The genes are TRBV11-3 and TRBJ1-3; D is undetermined. V gave up 1 base and J gave up 3 bases, with 10 bases separating them. The CDR3 covers 15 residues. Germline V gives CDR1 SGHNT, CDR2 YENEEA. This CDR3 is CASSLVGFNGNTIYF. The CDR3 DNA reads TGTGCCAGCAGCTTAGTTGGGTTTAATGGAAACACCATATATTTT.

V and J are TRBV28 and TRBJ1-2, with 7 bases aligning to TRBD1. J was trimmed by 0 bases and V by 5 bases; bases with no gene match: 12. The CDR3 has 17 residues. The germline gives CDR1 MDHEN, CDR2 SYDVKM. The CDR3 here is CASSPSDRMMANYGYTF. The CDR3, as DNA: TGTGCCAGCAGTCCCTCGGACAGGATGATGGCTAACTATGGCTACACCTTC.

The chain carries TRBV10-2 and TRBJ2-7; possible D gene TRBD1, 6 bases. The CDR3 runs to 15 residues. CDR1 and CDR2 (germline): WSHSY, SAAADI. V lost 6 bases to trimming and J lost 2 bases, with 17 bases between them. CDR3 in amino acids: CASSITRTGTYEQYF. CDR3 coding DNA: TGCGCCAGCAGCATTACTCGTACAGGGACCTACGAGCAGTACTTC.

This clone was observed a few times. This rearrangement joins TRBV5-5 to TRBJ2-1; 9 bases align to TRBD2. Trimming cost V 4 bases and J 0 bases; bases outside gene matches: 2. CDR1 is SGHKS and CDR2 is YYEKEE in the germline V gene (reference sequence). The length of the CDR3 is 15 residues. Written as DNA, the CDR3 is TGTGCCAGCAGCCTTAGCGGGAGCTCCTACAATGAGCAGTTCTTC. Translated: CASSLSGSSYNEQFF.

The chain joins TRBV19 to TRBJ1-1; 8 bases are a match to TRBD1. Germline V lookup: CDR1 LNHDA, CDR2 SQIVND (reference sequence). The CDR3 contains 15 residues. Trimming cost V 6 bases and J 4 bases; bases outside gene matches: 10. CDR3 sequence: CASRQGELRTTEAFF. Here the CDR3 DNA reads TGTGCCAGTAGACAGGGGGAACTGCGCACCACTGAAGCTTTCTTT.

The chain employs TRBV10-3 and TRBJ1-1, with 7 bases identical to TRBD1. The CDR3 is made up of 14 amino acids. The V gene's germline CDR1 is ENHRY and CDR2 SYGVKD. The junction had 7 bases not matched to a gene; V was cut back by 5 bases and J by 4 bases. CDR3 DNA: TGTGCCATCAGTTCCGACAGGGTAGGCACTGAAGCTTTCTTT. It codes for CAISSDRVGTEAFF.

CDR3 in amino acids: CASSPRRNTEAFF. The CDR3 DNA reads TGCGCCAGCAGCCCCAGGCGGAACACTGAAGCTTTCTTT. The chain joins TRBV5-1 to TRBJ1-1; D gene ambiguous. Trimming cost V 4 bases and J 1 base, with 8 bases left between them. The CDR3 spans 13 residues. Germline-derived CDR1 and CDR2 are SGHRS and YFSETQ.

The sample holds many counts of this clone. This chain uses TRBV9 with TRBJ2-7; possibly TRBD1 for D (6 bases). The germline V and J ends were trimmed by 5 bases and 6 bases, with 18 bases remaining between them. The CDR3 runs 14 residues. Germline CDR1 SGDLS, CDR2 YYNGEE. CDR3 coding DNA: TGTGCCAGCAGTCCCCCGGGATCACAGGGCGAGCAGTACTTC. It specifies CASSPPGSQGEQYF. The entire variable domain, with the rest obtained from reference TRBV9 and TRBJ2-7, is as follows: DSGVTQTPKHLITATGQRVTLRCSPRSGDLSVYWYQQSLDQGLQFLIQYYNGEERAKGNILERFSAQQFPDLHSELNLSSLELGDSALYFCASSPPGSQGEQYFGPGTRLTVT.

This clone was picked up a small number of times. The chain couples TRBV14 to TRBJ1-1; possible D gene TRBD1, 5 bases. The germline V gene encodes CDR1 SGHDN and CDR2 FVKESK. CDR3 length: 12 residues. The ends were cut back, 1 base at V and 7 bases at J, with 7 bases in the middle. The CDR3 sequence: CASSQAQGEAFF. In DNA form, the CDR3 reads TGTGCCAGCAGCCAAGCCCAGGGTGAAGCTTTCTTT.

The V gene is TRBV7-2, the J gene TRBJ1-5; D perhaps matches TRBD1 (5 bases). This CDR3 is built from 13 residues. Trimming left V 3 bases short and J 4 bases short, with 7 bases between. Germline V gene data show CDR1 as SGHTA and CDR2 as FQGNSA. CDR3 sequence: CASSFQGNQPQHF. The CDR3 region has the DNA TGTGCCAGCAGCTTCCAGGGAAATCAGCCCCAGCATTTT. The full variable domain, its missing parts supplied by reference TRBV7-2 and TRBJ1-5, is GAGVSQSPSNKVTEKGKDVELRCDPISGHTALYWYRQSLGQGLEFLIYFQGNSAPDKSGLPSDRFSAERTGGSVSTLTIQRTQQEDSAVYLCASSFQGNQPQHFGDGTRLSIL.

The table lists this clone with a few counts. The chain has TRBV7-9 and TRBJ2-7; D remains unclear. The CDR3 runs 10 residues. Per germline, CDR1 SEHNR and CDR2 FQNEAQ (reference sequence). V lost 5 bases to trimming and J lost 2 bases, with 1 base between them. The CDR3 DNA reads TGTGCCAGCAGCACCTACGAGCAGTACTTC. Translating it yields CASSTYEQYF. The complete variable domain, with remaining parts taken from reference TRBV7-9 and TRBJ2-7, reads DTGVSQNPRHKITKRGQNVTFRCDPISEHNRLYWYRQTLGQGPEFLTYFQNEAQLEKSRLLSDRFSAERPKGSFSTLEIQRTEQGDSAMYLCASSTYEQYFGPGTRLTVT.

CDR3 sequence (DNA): TGCAGCGTTGAGGTGCCCAACGGGAACACCGGGGAGCTGTTTTTT. Translated, it gives CSVEVPNGNTGELFF. The chain carries TRBV29-1 and TRBJ2-2, with D unclear. The CDR3 is 15 amino acids. With 3 bases removed from V and 1 base from J, the gap between germline ends came to 12 bases. CDR1 and CDR2 (germline): SQVTM, ANQGSEA.

In its sample, this clone was seen once. The same CDR3 arises from other DNA sequences in this sample as well. This chain links TRBV7-2 with TRBJ2-7; D perhaps matches TRBD2 (5 bases). Germline CDR1 SGHTA, CDR2 FQGNSA. CDR3 length: 16 amino acids. V dropped 1 base and J dropped 0 bases, with 13 bases sitting between them. The CDR3: CASSLVGGTSSYEQYF. The DNA for the CDR3 is TGTGCCAGCAGCTTAGTAGGTGGAACTAGCTCCTACGAGCAGTACTTC.

The chain recombines TRBV6-6 with TRBJ1-2; maybe TRBD1 (5 bases). The V end was cut by 4 bases, the J end by 0 bases, with 15 bases between. The germline CDR1 and CDR2 sequences are MNHNY and SVGAGI (reference sequence). CDR3 length: 16 residues. The CDR3 loop is CASSSLLGGANYGYTF. For the CDR3, the DNA is TGTGCCAGCAGTTCCCTTCTTGGGGGAGCTAACTATGGCTACACCTTC.

This clone was found a few times. The genes are TRBV29-1 and TRBJ1-4; no clear D. CDR1 and CDR2 from the germline V gene are SQVTM and ANQGSEA. The CDR3 covers 14 residues. V lost 5 bases and J lost 7, with 17 bases in between. For the CDR3, the DNA is TGCAGCGTTCCGGACCTCCTCTCTGGTGAAAAACTGTTTTTT. Translated: CSVPDLLSGEKLFF.

As regards this clone: This CDR3 is also generated by other DNA sequences in the sample. The rearrangement links TRBV7-9 to TRBJ2-5; 7 bases agree with TRBD2. The CDR3 extends over 15 amino acids. The germline CDR1 and CDR2 sequences are SEHNR and FQNEAQ (reference sequence). Trimming at V came to 0 bases and at J to 1 base, leaving 2 bases not matched to a gene. The CDR3 spells CASSLARGVQETQYF. The CDR3 DNA follows: TGTGCCAGCAGCTTAGCCCGGGGGGTCCAAGAGACCCAGTACTTC.

The chain recombines TRBV6-1 with TRBJ1-2; 9 bases line up with TRBD1. The CDR3 contains 14 residues. Germline CDR1 MNHNS, CDR2 SASEGT. The junction had 6 bases not matched to a gene; V was cut back by 2 bases and J by 8 bases. The CDR3, as DNA: TGTGCCAGCAGTGAACAACAGGGGGCAGGGGGCTACACCTTC. Its protein product is CASSEQQGAGGYTF.

The chain is built from TRBV2 and TRBJ1-2; D call uncertain. There are 18 residues in the CDR3. Between the trimmed V and J ends, which lost 0 bases and 4 bases, there was a span of 21 bases. CDR1 and CDR2 from the germline V gene are SNHLY and FYNNEI. CDR3 loop: CASSEAPWPTARFYGYTF. The CDR3 DNA follows: TGTGCCAGCAGTGAAGCTCCCTGGCCAACAGCCCGATTCTATGGCTACACCTTC.

V usage is TRBV7-2 and J usage is TRBJ2-1, with 8 bases identical to TRBD1. Germline-derived CDR1 and CDR2 are SGHTA and FQGNSA. Germline trimming cut 5 bases from V and 0 bases from J; bases unmatched to any gene: 9. CDR3 size: 17 residues. This CDR3 is CASSLHRGRSSYNEQFF. The CDR3 DNA reads TGTGCCAGCAGCCTGCACAGGGGGAGGAGCTCCTACAATGAGCAGTTCTTC.

The V gene is TRBV11-3, the J gene TRBJ2-3, with D hard to call. There are 15 residues in the CDR3. V lost 0 bases, J lost 1 base, and 8 bases lay in between. Per germline, CDR1 SGHNT and CDR2 YENEEA. Written as DNA, the CDR3 is TGTGCCAGCAGCTTAGAGGCTAAAGGCACAGATACGCAGTATTTT. This translates into CASSLEAKGTDTQYF. Based on the CDR3 plus reference TRBV11-3 and TRBJ2-3, the full variable domain is EAGVVQSPRYKIIEKKQPVAFWCNPISGHNTLYWYLQNLGQGPELLIRYENEEAVDDSQLPKDRFSAERLKGVDSTLKIQPAELGDSAVYLCASSLEAKGTDTQYFGPGTRLTVL.

V gene TRBV19 combines with J gene TRBJ2-1, with D perhaps given as TRBD1 or TRBD2 (6 bases each). V was pared by 5 bases and J by 8 bases, with 13 bases between. Germline V gene sequence: CDR1 LNHDA, CDR2 SQIVND (reference sequence). The CDR3 totals 13 residues. The CDR3 sequence: CASSPGGGYEQFF. CDR3 nucleotide sequence: TGTGCCAGTAGTCCCGGAGGGGGGTATGAGCAGTTCTTC.

This clone has just one count. The chain has TRBV28 and TRBJ2-7; D gene unclear. The CDR3 is 20 amino acids. The V gene's germline CDR1 is MDHEN and CDR2 SYDVKM. V was cut by 1 base and J by 0 bases, with 25 bases left in between. DNA of the CDR3: TGTGCCAGCAGTTTATCGGTATTTGGTGGTGGGGTAGTTGGCTCCTACGAGCAGTACTTC. This codes for CASSLSVFGGGVVGSYEQYF.

This clone has only a few counts. V is TRBV6-5 and J is TRBJ1-2; D uncertain. The CDR3 is 15 amino acids. The V gene lost 5 bases and the J gene lost 4 bases, with 17 bases spanning the gap. CDR1 and CDR2 from the germline V gene are MNHEY and SVGAGI. The CDR3 sequence: CASSPTAAGVYGYTF. CDR3 bases: TGTGCCAGCAGTCCCACGGCAGCTGGGGTCTATGGCTACACCTTC.

In its sample, this clone was seen a few times. Other DNA sequences within the sample encode an identical CDR3. Here the CDR3 reads CASSLLGGTSYNEQFF. For the CDR3, the DNA is TGTGCCAGCAGTTTATTAGGAGGGACCTCCTACAATGAGCAGTTCTTC. The chain combines TRBV28 with TRBJ2-1; tentative D call: TRBD2 (6 bases). This CDR3 contains 16 residues. Germline V gene data show CDR1 as MDHEN and CDR2 as SYDVKM. The V and J ends lost 1 base and 0 bases respectively, with 10 bases between them.

The V gene is TRBV28, the J gene TRBJ2-1; TRBD1 might be the D (5 bases). With 7 bases removed from V and 6 bases from J, the gap between germline ends came to 10 bases. CDR3 length: 12 residues. Germline loops: CDR1 MDHEN, CDR2 SYDVKM. The CDR3 nucleotides read TGTGCCAGCACCGACAGCAGCAATGAGCAGTTCTTC. Encoded protein: CASTDSSNEQFF.

This clone occurred a few times. The chain is built from TRBV2 and TRBJ2-2; the D gene could be TRBD1 or TRBD2 (6 bases each). The CDR3 consists of 15 residues. The germline CDR1 and CDR2 sequences are SNHLY and FYNNEI. The V end was cut by 4 bases, the J end by 5 bases, with 14 bases between. The DNA for the CDR3 is TGTGCCAGCAGTGTCGCGGGGCAGGGGACCGGGGAGCTGTTTTTT. This encodes CASSVAGQGTGELFF.

The chain recombines TRBV5-5 with TRBJ2-7; maybe TRBD1 (6 bases). The germline gives CDR1 SGHKS, CDR2 YYEKEE (reference sequence). Trimming took 0 bases from V and 2 from J, leaving 9 bases between them. The CDR3 consists of 14 residues. This CDR3 is CASSLGQATYEQYF. CDR3 nucleotides: TGTGCCAGCAGCTTGGGACAGGCCACCTACGAGCAGTACTTC.

There are many counts of this clone. This sequence joins TRBV28 and TRBJ2-2, with 9 bases that match TRBD1. This CDR3 region has 15 residues. The ends lost 6 bases at V and 5 bases at J; junction bases unmatched: 7. CDR1 is MDHEN, CDR2 SYDVKM, per germline. CDR3 protein: CASRTDRGETGELFF. The CDR3 DNA reads as TGTGCCAGCAGAACCGACAGGGGGGAGACCGGGGAGCTGTTTTTT. The entire variable domain, with the rest obtained from reference TRBV28 and TRBJ2-2, is as follows: DVKVTQSSRYLVKRTGEKVFLECVQDMDHENMFWYRQDPGLGLRLIYFSYDVKMKEKGDIPEGYSVSREKKERFSLILESASTNQTSMYLCASRTDRGETGELFFGEGSRLTVL.

This clone was counted once. The CDR3 reads CASSGEGLTEQYF. DNA of the CDR3: TGTGCCAGCAGTGGGGAGGGACTAACCGAGCAGTACTTC. V and J are TRBV25-1 and TRBJ2-7, with 7 bases aligning to TRBD2. Germline V gives CDR1 MGHDK, CDR2 SYGVNS. This CDR3 is built from 13 residues. Unmatched junction bases numbered 6, after V lost 4 bases and J lost 6 bases.

This chain links TRBV27 with TRBJ2-7, with D possibly being TRBD2 (5 bases). The CDR3 is 14 amino acids. Deletions cut 0 bases from V and 7 bases from J, with 13 bases between. Per the germline V gene, CDR1 is MNHEY and CDR2 is SMNVEV (reference sequence). DNA of the CDR3: TGTGCCAGCAGTTTATCGTCCAGGACGGGAGAGCAGTACTTC. It encodes CASSLSSRTGEQYF.

This clone was found a few times. The chain has TRBV30 and TRBJ1-5, with 7 nucleotides matching TRBD1. Trimming cost V 0 bases and J 10 bases; bases outside gene matches: 9. Per germline, CDR1 GTSNPN and CDR2 SVGIG (reference sequence). The CDR3 has 14 amino acids. CDR3 loop: CAWSVQGIGSPQHF. CDR3 nucleotides: TGTGCCTGGAGTGTACAGGGGATCGGGAGCCCCCAGCATTTT.